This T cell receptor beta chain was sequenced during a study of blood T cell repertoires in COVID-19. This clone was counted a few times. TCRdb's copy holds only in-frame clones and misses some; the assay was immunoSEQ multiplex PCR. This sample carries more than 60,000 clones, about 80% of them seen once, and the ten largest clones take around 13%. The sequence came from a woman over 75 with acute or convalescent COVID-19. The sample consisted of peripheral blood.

This chain's CDR3 is CASSLDTGYEQYF. The CDR3 DNA is TGTGCCAGCAGTCTCGACACCGGCTACGAGCAGTACTTC. The chain has TRBV12-3 or TRBV12-4 and TRBJ2-7, with D unclear. V lost 5 bases, J lost 3 bases, and 11 bases lay in between. The CDR3 is 13 residues long.